This entry features one T cell receptor beta chain sequence. This clonotype was counted ten times or more. What this receptor recognizes is not known. Per-base qualities were not stored, and no clone one base away is much larger. Ophthalmopathy patients had moderately to severely active disease, with a Clinical Activity Score of 3 or more, a NOSPECS grade of 4 or more, and a disease duration of less than 3 months. Any patient with an uncontrolled infection, another autoimmune disease, pregnancy or lactation was excluded. Diagnoses were established on the basis of clinical symptoms, serum thyroxine and TRAb, thyroid ultrasound, and orbital computed tomography. PBMCs were isolated from more than 9 ml of fresh peripheral blood by Ficoll-Paque density gradient centrifugation. Trizol reagent was used to extract total RNA, and RNA quality was then checked on an Agilent 2100 Bioanalyzer. The sample originates from a study of T cells in Graves' hyperthyroidism and ophthalmopathy (dated by TCRdb to about 2019). Turning to the overall study: Peripheral blood was collected at initial diagnosis, before any treatment. To identify distinguishing TCR V-J signatures, a discovery cohort of about a hundred patients was used, comprising approximately 40 with Graves' ophthalmopathy and 57 with stable Graves' hyperthyroidism. An independent validation cohort of around 20 hyperthyroidism patients and about 16 patients who later progressed to ophthalmopathy tested prospective prediction of ophthalmopathy. The 100 discovery patients were randomly split 7:3 into training and test sets. Thyroid tissue and blood T-cell repertoires from about six Graves' hyperthyroidism patients were also compared in the study. After blood sampling, hyperthyroidism patients were treated with methimazole at a starting dose of 30 mg daily, and ophthalmopathy patients were treated with high-dose intravenous methylprednisolone. The paper reports TCR Vbeta CDR3 sequencing of approximately 130 peripheral blood samples: some 41 ophthalmopathy, fewer than 80 hyperthyroidism and 17 progressor patients. The study at large found these results: Most expanded thyroid clonotypes (frequency above 0.001) were also found in blood, which suggests that blood repertoires may mirror thyroid immune responses. During validation, the model predicted progression to ophthalmopathy a median of approximately 7 months ahead of onset, with almost 71% sensitivity and roughly 75% specificity. A model built on a 13 V-J signature distinguished ophthalmopathy from stable hyperthyroidism, reaching 85% to 90% sensitivity and 81.08% specificity in cross-validation and 80%/75% in testing. No statistical method was used to fix the sample size in advance, and group allocation was not hidden from the investigators.

The TCR beta CDR3 regions were amplified from the RNA transcripts. For the first round of RT-PCR on the TCR CDR3, the HTBI primer set was used together with the Qiagen OneStep RT-PCR kit. A second multiplex PCR round built the libraries, followed by size selection and purification. Sequencing of the libraries was done on an Illumina HiSeq2000 using paired-end 100 bp reads. In the original analysis: Raw data were processed with SOAPnuke, discarding reads with adapters, uncalled bases, mean Phred below 15, or no exact constant-primer or identifier match. High-quality paired reads were merged with COPE v1.2.5, and unique nucleotide sequences were defined as clonotypes. MiTCR v1.1 was used to align the clonotypes against IMGT TRBV, TRBD and TRBJ reference segments. The analysis included only V-J combinations with a frequency above 0.0001, which together covered about 99% of the repertoires. A TCS score was defined as the ratio of F50 (clonal expansion) to E x V (chaos), with BLOSUM62-based TCRdist applied between CDR3 peptides within each V-J. Welch's t-statistics and random forest reduced 514 V-J features to roughly 13, which were used in a naive Bayes classifier (R e1071). TCRdb cleaned the public reads at Q25 with fastp, built clones with MiXCR and kept in-frame beta chains. Each entry is one CDR3 protein sequence, shown with its most common DNA and genes. The V and J calls and clone size are TCRdb's, not the authors'. The sample yields fewer than 500,000 distinct CDR3 sequences; roughly 14% were counted once. The top ten clonotypes cover 13% of the sample.

CDR1 and CDR2 (SGDLS, YYNGEE) derive from the germline V gene. At the junction V is shortened by 1 base and J by 0 bases, with 8 bases in between. Measured from the cysteine to the phenylalanine, the CDR3 is 14 residues long. CDR3 DNA only is kept here, 42 bases in frame from base 1. Sequenced: blood. The rearranged segments are TRBV9 and TRBJ2-7; matching of 5 bases hints at TRBD2 as the D gene. This receptor was identified in a man younger than 35 with Graves' ophthalmopathy. The CDR3 region reads CASSVSGTSYEQYF. The base sequence is TGTGCCAGCAGCGTATCGGGAACCTCCTACGAGCAGTACTTC.